The 28 T cell receptor beta chains below were found in one sample sequenced in a study of T cell repertoires in cytomegalovirus infection. Using its own MiXCR run on the reads, TCRdb lists one record per CDR3 protein. Of 400,000 or so distinct CDR3 sequences in the sample, about a sixth were seen once. The sample consisted of PBMCs. The source of these receptors is a human donor in good health (CMV status not recorded). Some clones in this sample may be carry-over from other donors' samples.

This clonotype was seen ten or more times. V is TRBV7-8 and J is TRBJ1-1; D call uncertain. Trimming shortened V by 4 bases and J by 2 bases, and 5 bases separated the two germline ends. Germline assignment: CDR1 SGHVS and CDR2 FQNEAQ. The CDR3 is made up of 12 amino acids. CDR3 bases: TGTGCCAGCAGCTCAAGAAACACTGAAGCTTTCTTT. Its protein is CASSSRNTEAFF.

This clonotype was recorded many times. DNA of the CDR3: TGTGCCAGCAGCATAGGGACAGGGATAGCCAAAAACATTCAGTACTTC. This gives the protein CASSIGTGIAKNIQYF. The chain links TRBV7-2 to TRBJ2-4; TRBD1 matches at 9 bases. CDR1 is SGHTA, CDR2 FQGNSA, per germline. This CDR3 has 16 amino acids. Trimming took 5 bases from V and 0 from J; bases not matched to a gene: 5. The whole variable domain, remainder taken from reference TRBV7-2 and TRBJ2-4, is GAGVSQSPSNKVTEKGKDVELRCDPISGHTALYWYRQSLGQGLEFLIYFQGNSAPDKSGLPSDRFSAERTGGSVSTLTIQRTQQEDSAVYLCASSIGTGIAKNIQYFGAGTRLSVL.

This chain connects TRBV5-6 to TRBJ1-5; D gene ambiguous. Germline values: CDR1 SGHDT, CDR2 YYEEEE. The CDR3 is 17 amino acids. V was pared by 4 bases and J by 0 bases, with 17 bases between. Here the CDR3 DNA reads TGTGCCAGCAGCGCCTACAGCAGGAGCTATAGCAATCAGCCCCAGCATTTT. Amino acids: CASSAYSRSYSNQPQHF.

This clonotype was detected ten times or more. The chain employs TRBV6-2 or TRBV6-3 and TRBJ2-3; tentative D call: TRBD2 (5 bases). Germline V gene sequence: CDR1 MNHEY, CDR2 SVGEGT. CDR3 length equals 13 residues. Trimming removed 8 bases at V and 5 bases at J, with 14 bases between. The chain's CDR3 is CASEGNWRDTQYF. CDR3 nucleotide sequence: TGTGCCAGCGAGGGAAACTGGAGAGATACGCAGTATTTT.

This clonotype turned up a few times. The rearrangement links TRBV6-5 to TRBJ1-1; weak D call: TRBD1 (5 bases). There are 13 residues in the CDR3. Trimming removed 4 bases at V and 3 bases at J, with 9 bases between. CDR1 and CDR2 from the germline V gene are MNHEY and SVGAGI. In nucleotides, the CDR3 is TGTGCCAGCAGTTTTTCCAGGGACACTGAAGCTTTCTTT. Encoded protein: CASSFSRDTEAFF.

V is TRBV11-2 and J is TRBJ1-1, with D maybe TRBD1 (6 bases). CDR1 and CDR2 from the germline V gene are SGHAT and FQNNGV. The V gene lost 1 base and the J gene lost 1 base, with 10 bases spanning the gap. The CDR3 length is 15 residues. CDR3 in amino acids: CASSLAGAENTEAFF. The CDR3 bases are TGTGCCAGCAGCTTAGCAGGGGCGGAGAACACTGAAGCTTTCTTT.

The chain has TRBV7-9 and TRBJ2-1; D is ambiguous. CDR3 length: 14 residues. Germline lookup yields CDR1 SEHNR and CDR2 FQNEAQ (reference sequence). V dropped 3 bases and J dropped 4 bases, with 10 bases sitting between them. The CDR3 sequence: CASSLRQPYNEQFF. The DNA of the CDR3 is TGTGCCAGCAGCTTGCGTCAACCTTACAATGAGCAGTTCTTC.

This clonotype was counted between two and nine times. V and J are TRBV5-1 and TRBJ1-1, with D maybe TRBD1 (5 bases). The CDR3 has 14 amino acids. Germline V gene lookup returns CDR1 SGHRS and CDR2 YFSETQ. The V and J ends lost 4 bases and 4 bases respectively, with 14 bases between them. The CDR3 is CASSGQGGVTEAFF. DNA of the CDR3: TGCGCCAGCAGCGGGCAGGGAGGGGTCACTGAAGCTTTCTTT.

This clonotype was seen a few times. The rearrangement uses TRBV19 and TRBJ2-1; no firm D call. CDR1 and CDR2 from the germline V gene are LNHDA and SQIVND (reference sequence). The CDR3 is 15 amino acids. Trimming removed 5 bases from V and 0 bases from J, with 11 bases in between. CDR3 residues: CASSALYSSYNEQFF. The CDR3 nucleotides are TGTGCCAGTAGTGCCCTTTATAGCTCCTACAATGAGCAGTTCTTC.

This clonotype was detected only a few times. This chain links TRBV20-1 with TRBJ2-3; 9 bases fit TRBD1. CDR1 and CDR2 (germline): DFQATT, SNEGSKA (reference sequence). V was pared by 3 bases and J by 5 bases, with 12 bases of the junction left unmatched. This CDR3 comprises 16 residues. CDR3 nucleotides: TGCAGTGCTAGGAACCCGGGACAGGGTTCGTTAGATACGCAGTATTTT. It encodes CSARNPGQGSLDTQYF.

The J gene is TRBJ2-7, the V gene TRBV7-9, with 8 bases that match TRBD2. Trimming at V came to 5 bases and at J to 6 bases, leaving 9 bases not matched to a gene. The germline gives CDR1 SEHNR, CDR2 FQNEAQ (reference sequence). The CDR3 length is 14 residues. The CDR3 loop is CASSPRTSYFEQYF. The DNA of the CDR3 is TGTGCCAGCAGCCCGCGGACTAGCTATTTCGAGCAGTACTTC.

This clonotype was counted between two and nine times. The V gene is TRBV19, the J gene TRBJ2-7; 9 nucleotides line up with TRBD2. The CDR3 has 19 amino acids. J gave up 3 bases and V 5 bases, and 20 bases lay outside the gene matches. Germline V lookup: CDR1 LNHDA, CDR2 SQIVND (reference sequence). The CDR3 spells CASSVSCTGVAGAYYEQYF. CDR3 sequence (DNA): TGTGCCAGTAGTGTATCGTGTACCGGTGTAGCGGGAGCTTACTACGAGCAGTACTTC.

This clonotype was counted ten times or more. The rearrangement uses TRBV7-2 and TRBJ2-1; D may be TRBD1 (6 bases). V was trimmed by 5 bases and J by 5 bases, leaving 16 bases between them. CDR3 length: 15 amino acids. Germline CDR1 reads SGHTA; CDR2 reads FQGNSA. DNA for the CDR3: TGTGCCAGCAGCCCGCAACGGGCAGGGGACAATGAGCAGTTCTTC. Its translation: CASSPQRAGDNEQFF.

This clonotype came up a few times. The V gene is TRBV20-1, the J gene TRBJ2-7, with 9 nucleotides matching TRBD1. Germline V gives CDR1 DFQATT, CDR2 SNEGSKA (reference sequence). V was pared by 6 bases and J by 4 bases, with 10 bases of the junction left unmatched. The CDR3 is 14 residues long. The CDR3 DNA sequence: TGCAGTGCACCGCGCGACAGGGGGGTTTACGAGCAGTACTTC. Translated, it gives CSAPRDRGVYEQYF.

This clonotype has ten or more counts. The rearrangement joins TRBV7-8 to TRBJ1-1; D uncertain. Germline lookup yields CDR1 SGHVS and CDR2 FQNEAQ. V dropped 1 base and J dropped 3 bases, with 12 bases sitting between them. This CDR3 is 15 amino acids long. The CDR3 DNA is TGTGCCAGCAGCTTAGATCCTGACTGGGACACTGAAGCTTTCTTT. It is translated as CASSLDPDWDTEAFF.

The V gene is TRBV10-3, the J gene TRBJ2-1; 16 bases match TRBD2. The CDR3 has 19 amino acids. Germline CDR1 and CDR2: ENHRY and SYGVKD. Unmatched junction bases numbered 13, after V lost 7 bases and J lost 4 bases. In nucleotides, the CDR3 is TGTGCCATCAACGGTGCCGGGACTAGCGGGAGGGGGGGTTACAATGAGCAGTTCTTC. It codes for CAINGAGTSGRGGYNEQFF.

This clonotype was observed a few times. V and J are TRBV19 and TRBJ1-2; D is perhaps TRBD1 (5 bases). The CDR3 consists of 16 residues. CDR1 and CDR2 (germline): LNHDA, SQIVND (reference sequence). V was trimmed by 8 bases and J by 6 bases, leaving 25 bases between them. Here the CDR3 DNA reads TGTGCCAGTGTTACCGCGTTCAGCAGGGCCCGAAATGGCTACACCTTC. As protein: CASVTAFSRARNGYTF.

This clonotype occurred once. This sequence may be a read error, since a much larger clone differs from it by one base. The chain has TRBV28 and TRBJ2-1, with 10 bases lining up with TRBD2. This CDR3 contains 17 residues. V shed 3 bases and J 5 bases; nucleotides not matched to a gene: 10. In germline, CDR1 is MDHEN, CDR2 SYDVKM. As DNA, the CDR3 is TGTGCCAGCAGTTTCCCTAGCGGGAGCTTGTCGGACAATGAGCAGTTCTTC. This gives the protein CASSFPSGSLSDNEQFF.

The V and J genes are TRBV12-3 or TRBV12-4 and TRBJ2-1; maybe TRBD2 (6 bases). V was cut by 7 bases and J by 7 bases, with 14 bases left in between. The CDR3 is made up of 13 amino acids. DNA for the CDR3: TGTGCCAGCATGGAGGCGGGGCTTAATGAGCAGTTCTTC. Protein sequence: CASMEAGLNEQFF.

This clonotype has ten or more counts. J is TRBJ1-5 and V is TRBV7-8, with D uncertain. CDR3 length: 14 amino acids. V shed 4 bases and J shed 0 bases, with 7 bases lying between them. Germline V gene lookup returns CDR1 SGHVS and CDR2 FQNEAQ. The CDR3 here is CASSSIDSNQPQHF. Here the CDR3 DNA reads TGTGCCAGCAGCTCAATTGATAGCAATCAGCCCCAGCATTTT.

In this sample, this clonotype turned up many times. The V and J genes are TRBV4-3 and TRBJ1-5; 7 bases align to TRBD1. Looked up from germline, CDR1 is LGHNA and CDR2 is YSLEER. The CDR3 loop spans 14 amino acids. V shed 3 bases and J 6 bases; nucleotides not matched to a gene: 5. The CDR3 DNA is TGCGCCAGCAGCCAGCAGACAGGGATTCAGCCCCAGCATTTT. Protein: CASSQQTGIQPQHF.

A few counts support this clonotype. Mismatch with germline at one junction end may stem from a read error. The genes are TRBV7-9 and TRBJ2-7; D not resolved. This CDR3 has 12 amino acids. Germline V gene sequence: CDR1 SEHNR, CDR2 FQNEAQ (reference sequence). The DNA for the CDR3 is TGTGCCAGCAGCTTAGAGGATCGCCGTTCCAGCTTC. Encoded protein: CASSLEDRRSSF.

This clonotype was picked up many times. The chain is built from TRBV27 and TRBJ2-1; D is unresolved. The germline CDR1 and CDR2 sequences are MNHEY and SMNVEV (reference sequence). Between the trimmed V and J ends, which lost 0 bases and 8 bases, there was a span of 8 bases. CDR3 length equals 13 residues. The DNA of the CDR3 is TGTGCCAGCAGTTTATCGAATGCCTATGAGCAGTTCTTC. Protein sequence: CASSLSNAYEQFF.

The table lists this clonotype with many counts. This chain's CDR3 is CASSLARGLNRASGANVLTF. Written as DNA, the CDR3 is TGTGCCAGCAGCTTAGCGAGGGGGCTAAACAGGGCATCTGGGGCCAACGTCCTGACTTTC. This chain joins TRBV7-8 and TRBJ2-6; 7 bases align to TRBD1. V lost 0 bases to trimming and J lost 1 base; unmatched junction nucleotides: 12. The germline gives CDR1 SGHVS, CDR2 FQNEAQ. CDR3 length equals 20 residues. The entire variable domain, with the rest obtained from reference TRBV7-8 and TRBJ2-6, is as follows: GAGVSQSPRYKVAKRGQDVALRCDPISGHVSLFWYQQALGQGPEFLTYFQNEAQLDKSGLPSDRFFAERPEGSVSTLKIQRTQQEDSAVYLCASSLARGLNRASGANVLTFGAGSRLTVL.

This clonotype was recorded at least ten times. The chain carries TRBV7-8 and TRBJ2-2, with 7 bases identical to TRBD1. The trim removed 6 bases at V and 0 bases at J, leaving 7 bases unmatched. There are 16 residues in the CDR3. Germline values: CDR1 SGHVS, CDR2 FQNEAQ. DNA of the CDR3: TGTGCCAGCAGTTACCGACAGGGAGCGAACACCGGGGAGCTGTTTTTT. Translating gives CASSYRQGANTGELFF.

The chain links TRBV29-1 to TRBJ2-7; D remains ambiguous. Trimming left V 6 bases short and J 7 bases short, with 19 bases between. The CDR3 extends over 13 amino acids. CDR1 and CDR2 (germline): SQVTM, ANQGSEA. The CDR3 nucleotides are TGCAGCGTGGGAAAAGGCAGGTGGGAAGAGCAGTACTTC. Translating gives CSVGKGRWEEQYF.

This clonotype appeared many times. The chain carries TRBV12-3 or TRBV12-4 and TRBJ2-5; TRBD2 agrees at 8 bases. The length of the CDR3 is 13 residues. With 7 bases clipped from V and 5 bases from J, the junction kept 6 bases outside the gene matches. CDR3 sequence (DNA): TGTGCCAGCACTATGACTAGCGCGGAGACCCAGTACTTC. This encodes CASTMTSAETQYF.

Many counts were recorded for this clonotype. The chain links TRBV7-2 to TRBJ1-5, with unresolved D. The germline gives CDR1 SGHTA, CDR2 FQGNSA. CDR3 size: 12 residues. The V end lost 5 bases, the J end lost 7 bases, and 9 bases lay between the germline ends. The DNA for the CDR3 is TGTGCCAGCAGCGGGCTGGGGCAGCCCCAGCATTTT. Translation: CASSGLGQPQHF. Drawing the rest from reference TRBV7-2 and TRBJ1-5, the complete variable domain is GAGVSQSPSNKVTEKGKDVELRCDPISGHTALYWYRQSLGQGLEFLIYFQGNSAPDKSGLPSDRFSAERTGGSVSTLTIQRTQQEDSAVYLCASSGLGQPQHFGDGTRLSIL.